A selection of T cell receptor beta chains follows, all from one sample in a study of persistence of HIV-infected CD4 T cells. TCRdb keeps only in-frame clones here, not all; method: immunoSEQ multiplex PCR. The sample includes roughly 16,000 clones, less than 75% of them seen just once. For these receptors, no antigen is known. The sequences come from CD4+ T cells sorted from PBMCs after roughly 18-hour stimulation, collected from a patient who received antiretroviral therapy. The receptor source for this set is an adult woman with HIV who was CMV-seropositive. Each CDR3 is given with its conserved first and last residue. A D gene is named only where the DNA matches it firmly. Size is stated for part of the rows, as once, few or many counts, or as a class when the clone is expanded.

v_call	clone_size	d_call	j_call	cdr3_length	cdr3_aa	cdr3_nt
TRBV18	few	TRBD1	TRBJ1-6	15	CASSPQGQSNSPLHF	TGTGCCAGCTCACCGCAGGGACAGAGTAATTCACCCCTCCACTTT
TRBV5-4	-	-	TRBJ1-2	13	CASSFESANGYTF	TGTGCCAGCAGTTTCGAATCCGCTAATGGCTACACCTTC
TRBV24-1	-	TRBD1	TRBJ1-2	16	CATSQLPGGHGYGYTF	TGTGCCACCTCCCAGCTACCAGGGGGCCACGGATATGGCTACACCTTC
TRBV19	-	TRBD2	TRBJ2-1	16	CASSITSGGSYNEQFF	TGTGCCAGTAGTATTACTAGCGGGGGCTCCTACAATGAGCAGTTCTTC
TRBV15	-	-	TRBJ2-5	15	CATSSRKTLEETQYF	TGTGCCACCAGCTCGCGAAAGACTCTGGAGGAGACCCAGTACTTC
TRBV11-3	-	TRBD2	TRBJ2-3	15	CASSRGLAGGDTQYF	TGTGCCAGCAGCAGGGGACTAGCGGGGGGAGATACGCAGTATTTT
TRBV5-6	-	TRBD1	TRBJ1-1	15	CASSSLDRVNTEAFF	TGTGCCAGCAGCTCGCTGGACAGGGTGAACACTGAAGCTTTCTTT
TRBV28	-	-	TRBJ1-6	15	CASRLGGGDNSPLHF	TGTGCCAGCCGCTTGGGGGGGGGAGATAATTCACCCCTCCACTTT
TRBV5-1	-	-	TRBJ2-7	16	CASTRGKSSATYEQYF	TGCGCCAGCACCCGCGGGAAGTCTAGCGCTACCTACGAGCAGTACTTC
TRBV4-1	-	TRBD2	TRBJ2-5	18	CASSQGVVGLAGIETQYF	TGCGCCAGCAGCCAAGGGGTGGTGGGACTAGCGGGTATAGAGACCCAGTACTTC
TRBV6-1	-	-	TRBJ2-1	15	CASSESLPSYNEQFF	TGTGCCAGCAGTGAAAGCTTACCCTCCTACAATGAGCAGTTCTTC
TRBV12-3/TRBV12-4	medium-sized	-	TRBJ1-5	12	CASSLVGAVQHF	TGTGCCAGCAGTTTAGTCGGGGCGGTCCAGCATTTT
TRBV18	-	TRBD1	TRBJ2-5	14	CASSQDRGGETQYF	TGTGCCAGCTCACAGGACAGGGGTGGTGAGACCCAGTACTTC
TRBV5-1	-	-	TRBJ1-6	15	CASSAGTTSNSPLHF	TGCGCCAGCAGCGCGGGGACTACGTCTAATTCACCCCTCCACTTT
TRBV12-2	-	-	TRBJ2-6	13	CASRPSGANVLTF	TGTGCAAGTCGCCCCTCTGGGGCCAACGTCCTGACTTTC
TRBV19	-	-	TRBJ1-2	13	CASTGRHDYGYTF	TGTGCCAGTACGGGGAGACACGATTATGGCTACACCTTC
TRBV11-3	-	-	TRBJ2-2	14	CASRSDFNTGELFF	TGTGCCAGCAGATCGGACTTTAACACCGGGGAGCTGTTTTTT
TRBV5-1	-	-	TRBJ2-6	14	CASSLVSGANVLTF	TGCGCCAGCAGCTTGGTCTCTGGGGCCAACGTCCTGACTTTC
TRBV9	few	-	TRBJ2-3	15	CASSVAPTSTDTQYF	TGTGCCAGCAGCGTAGCTCCCACTAGCACAGATACGCAGTATTTT
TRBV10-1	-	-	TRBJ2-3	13	CASSLQGRGTQYF	TGCGCCAGCAGTTTGCAGGGGAGAGGAACGCAGTATTTT
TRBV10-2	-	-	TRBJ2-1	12	CAGLPEYNEQFF	TGCGCCGGGTTACCAGAATACAATGAGCAGTTCTTC
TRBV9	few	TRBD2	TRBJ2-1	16	CASSVGGGRLGHEQFF	TGTGCCAGCAGCGTAGGGGGCGGGAGGTTGGGGCATGAGCAGTTCTTC
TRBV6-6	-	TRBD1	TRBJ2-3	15	CASSLRTGGTDTQYF	TGTGCCAGCAGTTTGAGGACAGGGGGAACAGATACGCAGTATTTT
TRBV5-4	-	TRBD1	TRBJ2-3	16	CASSRGTDRGTDTQYF	TGTGCCAGCAGCCGAGGAACAGACAGGGGGACAGATACGCAGTATTTT
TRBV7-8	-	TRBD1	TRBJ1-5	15	CASSPDRVPNQPQHF	TGTGCCAGCAGCCCTGACAGGGTCCCCAATCAGCCCCAGCATTTT
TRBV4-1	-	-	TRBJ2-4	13	CASSQVRQGIQYF	TGCGCCAGCAGCCAAGTTCGACAAGGGATTCAGTACTTC
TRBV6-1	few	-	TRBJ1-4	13	CASSDHLNEKLFF	TGTGCCAGCAGTGACCACCTTAATGAAAAACTGTTTTTT
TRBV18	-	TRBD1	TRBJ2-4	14	CASSPKTGLDIQYF	TGTGCCAGCTCACCAAAGACAGGGTTGGACATTCAGTACTTC
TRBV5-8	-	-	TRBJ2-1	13	CASSIGGRNEQFF	TGTGCCAGCAGCATAGGTGGGAGAAATGAGCAGTTCTTC
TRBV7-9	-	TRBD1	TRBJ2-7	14	CASSLGQGAYEQYF	TGTGCCAGCAGTTTGGGACAGGGGGCCTACGAGCAGTACTTC
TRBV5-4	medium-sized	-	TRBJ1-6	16	CASTLTGSGYNSPLHF	TGTGCCAGCACATTAACAGGGTCTGGCTATAATTCACCCCTCCACTTT
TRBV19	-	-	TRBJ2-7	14	CASSMGGRGYEQYF	TGTGCCAGTAGTATGGGGGGCCGCGGCTACGAGCAGTACTTC
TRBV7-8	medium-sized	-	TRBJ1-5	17	CASSFQPNRDLEGPQHF	TGTGCCAGCAGCTTTCAGCCAAACCGGGACCTGGAAGGGCCCCAGCATTTT
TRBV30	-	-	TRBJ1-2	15	CAWSRLGGAYYGYTF	TGTGCCTGGAGTCGACTAGGGGGAGCATACTATGGCTACACCTTC
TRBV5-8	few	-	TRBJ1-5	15	CASSFSQGFGQPQHF	TGTGCCAGCAGCTTTAGTCAGGGATTCGGTCAGCCCCAGCATTTT
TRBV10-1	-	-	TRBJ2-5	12	CAKDRFQETQYF	TGCGCCAAAGACAGGTTCCAAGAGACCCAGTACTTC
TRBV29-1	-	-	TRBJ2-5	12	CSVRTDQETQYF	TGCAGCGTAAGAACGGACCAAGAGACCCAGTACTTC
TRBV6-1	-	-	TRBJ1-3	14	CASSEAPQENTIYF	TGTGCCAGCAGTGAAGCCCCACAGGAAAACACCATATATTTT
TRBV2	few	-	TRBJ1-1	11	CASSGAVEAFF	TGTGCCAGCAGTGGGGCAGTAGAAGCTTTCTTT
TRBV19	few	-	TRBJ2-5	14	CASSILGLEETQYF	TGTGCCAGTAGTATTTTAGGGCTCGAGGAGACCCAGTACTTC
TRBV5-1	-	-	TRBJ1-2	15	CASRREPGEAYGYTF	TGCGCCAGCAGGCGTGAGCCCGGGGAGGCCTATGGCTACACCTTC
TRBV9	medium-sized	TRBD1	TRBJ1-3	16	CASSEDRGLTGNTIYF	TGTGCCAGCAGCGAGGACAGGGGATTGACTGGAAACACCATATATTTT
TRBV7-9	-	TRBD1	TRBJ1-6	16	CASSLRQGADRSPLHF	TGTGCCAGCAGCTTGCGACAGGGGGCGGATCGGTCACCCCTCCACTTT
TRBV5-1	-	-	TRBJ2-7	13	CASSLDRTHEQYF	TGCGCCAGCAGCTTGGACAGGACCCACGAGCAGTACTTC
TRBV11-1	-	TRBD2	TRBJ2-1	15	CASSTGLAGVNEQFF	TGTGCCAGCAGCACCGGACTAGCGGGGGTCAATGAGCAGTTCTTC
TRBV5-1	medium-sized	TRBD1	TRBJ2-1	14	CASSPQGQVNEQFF	TGCGCCAGCAGTCCACAGGGGCAGGTCAATGAGCAGTTCTTC
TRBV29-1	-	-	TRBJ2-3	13	CSVDGQGTHTQYF	TGCAGCGTTGACGGCCAGGGCACACATACGCAGTATTTT